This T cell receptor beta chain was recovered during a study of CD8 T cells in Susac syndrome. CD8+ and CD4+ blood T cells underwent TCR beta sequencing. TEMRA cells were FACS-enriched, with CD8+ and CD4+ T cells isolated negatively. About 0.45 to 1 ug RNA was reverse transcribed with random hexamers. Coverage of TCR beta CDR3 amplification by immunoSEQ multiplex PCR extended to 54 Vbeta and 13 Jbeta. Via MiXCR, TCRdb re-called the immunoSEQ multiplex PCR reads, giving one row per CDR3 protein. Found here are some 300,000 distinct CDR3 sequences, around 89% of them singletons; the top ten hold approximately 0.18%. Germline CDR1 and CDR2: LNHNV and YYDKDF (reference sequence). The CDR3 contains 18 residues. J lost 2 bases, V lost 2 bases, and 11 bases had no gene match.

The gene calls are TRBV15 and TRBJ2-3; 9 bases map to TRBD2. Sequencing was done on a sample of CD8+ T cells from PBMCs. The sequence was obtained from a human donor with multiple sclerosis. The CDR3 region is CATSRSVLAGSVTDTQYF. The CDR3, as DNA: TGTGCCACCAGCAGATCCGTCCTAGCGGGGAGCGTCACAGATACGCAGTATTTT.